These T cell receptor beta chains were read from a single sample in a study of CD8 T cells in ankylosing spondylitis. TCRdb reprocessed the 5' RACE reads with MiXCR, giving one entry per CDR3 protein. The sample shows about 310,000 distinct CDR3 sequences, around 21% of them seen only once. Sequencing input: blood, either unsorted or a sorted T cell fraction (not recorded which). The receptors were sampled from a female donor with ankylosing spondylitis or in good health (not recorded which). Both conserved end residues are part of each CDR3. D genes are given only for firm matches. Part of the rows lack a size; the others show once, few, many or a class for expanded clones.

CDR3nt: TGTGCCAGCAGCTTAAGGTGGACAGGCGAGAACACTGAAGCTTTCTTT; CDR3aa: CASSLRWTGENTEAFF; v_gene: TRBV7-2; abundance: NA; j_gene: TRBJ1-1; d_gene: TRBD1
CDR3nt: TGCAGTGCAAGCAGGGGCGTCAACACTGAAGCTTTCTTT; CDR3aa: CSASRGVNTEAFF; v_gene: TRBV20-1; abundance: NA; j_gene: TRBJ1-1; d_gene: NA
CDR3nt: TGCAGCGTTGCTTACAGGGGGGCCGGGGAGCTGTTTTTT; CDR3aa: CSVAYRGAGELFF; v_gene: TRBV29-1; abundance: NA; j_gene: TRBJ2-2; d_gene: TRBD1
CDR3nt: TGTGCCAGCAGTTCCGGGACAGGGGTTGAGCAGTTCTTC; CDR3aa: CASSSGTGVEQFF; v_gene: TRBV6-5; abundance: NA; j_gene: TRBJ2-1; d_gene: TRBD1
CDR3nt: TGTGCCAGCAGCTTTGCTCAGACAGGGCGGAGAGGGGAGACCCAGTACTTC; CDR3aa: CASSFAQTGRRGETQYF; v_gene: TRBV5-6; abundance: NA; j_gene: TRBJ2-5; d_gene: TRBD1
CDR3nt: TGCAGCGTTGGGCAGGGGGATGGGGATGAGCAGTTCTTC; CDR3aa: CSVGQGDGDEQFF; v_gene: TRBV29-1; abundance: many; j_gene: TRBJ2-1; d_gene: TRBD1
CDR3nt: TGCAGTGCTAGAGGGATATACGACACTGAAGCTTTCTTT; CDR3aa: CSARGIYDTEAFF; v_gene: TRBV20-1; abundance: NA; j_gene: TRBJ1-1; d_gene: NA
CDR3nt: TGTGCCTGGAGTACTACGGGACATGAGCAGTTCTTC; CDR3aa: CAWSTTGHEQFF; v_gene: TRBV30; abundance: few; j_gene: TRBJ2-1; d_gene: NA
CDR3nt: TGTGCCACCCGGGACTTAGATAGGCAGTACTTC; CDR3aa: CATRDLDRQYF; v_gene: TRBV10-3; abundance: few; j_gene: TRBJ2-4; d_gene: NA
CDR3nt: TGTGCCAGCAGTTTTCATAAGGGCAATCAGCCCCAGCATTTT; CDR3aa: CASSFHKGNQPQHF; v_gene: TRBV27; abundance: few; j_gene: TRBJ1-5; d_gene: NA
CDR3nt: TGTGCCAGCTCACGAACGGGGAGCCAGAACACTGAAGCTTTCTTT; CDR3aa: CASSRTGSQNTEAFF; v_gene: TRBV18; abundance: few; j_gene: TRBJ1-1; d_gene: NA
CDR3nt: TGTGCCAGCAGTTCCTGGGGAAGGGGGACCCTGGGAGGCTACACCTTC; CDR3aa: CASSSWGRGTLGGYTF; v_gene: TRBV12-3/TRBV12-4; abundance: NA; j_gene: TRBJ1-2; d_gene: NA
CDR3nt: TGTGCCAGCAGTTATTCCAGGGGGCTCGTTTACACCTTC; CDR3aa: CASSYSRGLVYTF; v_gene: TRBV6-5; abundance: few; j_gene: TRBJ1-2; d_gene: TRBD1
CDR3nt: TGTGCCAGCAGCGCTCGGTTGATAGGGGCAGGGGACTATGGCTACACCTTC; CDR3aa: CASSARLIGAGDYGYTF; v_gene: TRBV11-2; abundance: NA; j_gene: TRBJ1-2; d_gene: NA
CDR3nt: TGTGCCAGCAACCCCCCCGGGAGGACCGGGGAGCTGTTTTTT; CDR3aa: CASNPPGRTGELFF; v_gene: TRBV28; abundance: NA; j_gene: TRBJ2-2; d_gene: TRBD2
CDR3nt: TGTGCCAGCAGTTACTATTTTGTGAGAGACTACACCGGGGAGCTGTTTTTT; CDR3aa: CASSYYFVRDYTGELFF; v_gene: TRBV6-5; abundance: NA; j_gene: TRBJ2-2; d_gene: NA
CDR3nt: TGTGCCAGCAGTTACGGATATTCCTCGGAGGTGGCTGAAGCTTTCTTT; CDR3aa: CASSYGYSSEVAEAFF; v_gene: TRBV6-2/TRBV6-3; abundance: NA; j_gene: TRBJ1-1; d_gene: NA
CDR3nt: TGTGCCAGCAGTTACTTGGGGGGAGGGGATCAGCCCCAGCATTTT; CDR3aa: CASSYLGGGDQPQHF; v_gene: TRBV6-5; abundance: few; j_gene: TRBJ1-5; d_gene: NA
CDR3nt: TGTGCCAGCACCCTGGGGGTGGTGGGACAGGGGCCAGATACGCAGTATTTT; CDR3aa: CASTLGVVGQGPDTQYF; v_gene: TRBV12-3/TRBV12-4; abundance: NA; j_gene: TRBJ2-3; d_gene: TRBD1
CDR3nt: TGCGCCAGCAGCTTGGCTGTCCCCACAGATACGCAGTATTTT; CDR3aa: CASSLAVPTDTQYF; v_gene: TRBV5-1; abundance: few; j_gene: TRBJ2-3; d_gene: NA
CDR3nt: TGTGCCAGCAGTTACTCCAGACTAGCGGGAGTAGGTGGGGAGTTCTTC; CDR3aa: CASSYSRLAGVGGEFF; v_gene: TRBV6-2/TRBV6-3; abundance: many; j_gene: TRBJ2-1; d_gene: TRBD2
CDR3nt: TGCAGCGGCTGGACTATAGCGGGAGGGAGCAATGAGCAGTTCTTC; CDR3aa: CSGWTIAGGSNEQFF; v_gene: TRBV29-1; abundance: few; j_gene: TRBJ2-1; d_gene: TRBD2
CDR3nt: TGTGCCAGCAGCTTAGCGGGACAGTACCAAGAGACCCAGTACTTC; CDR3aa: CASSLAGQYQETQYF; v_gene: TRBV7-6; abundance: NA; j_gene: TRBJ2-5; d_gene: TRBD1
CDR3nt: TGTGCCAGCAGTTACTCCCCCCGACAAACCTACGAGCAGTACTTC; CDR3aa: CASSYSPRQTYEQYF; v_gene: TRBV6-5; abundance: NA; j_gene: TRBJ2-7; d_gene: NA
CDR3nt: TGTGCCATCAGTCCCCCCCGGACGGGCCCCCACAATGAGCAGTTCTTC; CDR3aa: CAISPPRTGPHNEQFF; v_gene: TRBV10-3; abundance: many; j_gene: TRBJ2-1; d_gene: NA
CDR3nt: TGTGCCAGCAGCTTAGGTTGGGACGGGAACACTGAAGCTTTCTTT; CDR3aa: CASSLGWDGNTEAFF; v_gene: TRBV7-8; abundance: NA; j_gene: TRBJ1-1; d_gene: NA
CDR3nt: TGTGCCAGCAGTGAAGCGCGGGTTGAGCAGTTCTTC; CDR3aa: CASSEARVEQFF; v_gene: TRBV2; abundance: NA; j_gene: TRBJ2-1; d_gene: NA
CDR3nt: TGCAGTGCTAGAGACGGCACACCAGCGGGGAATTCACCCCTCCACTTT; CDR3aa: CSARDGTPAGNSPLHF; v_gene: TRBV20-1; abundance: few; j_gene: TRBJ1-6; d_gene: NA
CDR3nt: TGTGCCAGCAGCTTAGAAGTCACAGACCCCTATGGCTACACCTTC; CDR3aa: CASSLEVTDPYGYTF; v_gene: TRBV7-2; abundance: few; j_gene: TRBJ1-2; d_gene: NA
CDR3nt: TGTGCCAGCAGCCCCTCCGGGACAGGGTGGGGATATGAGCAGTTCTTC; CDR3aa: CASSPSGTGWGYEQFF; v_gene: TRBV7-2; abundance: NA; j_gene: TRBJ2-1; d_gene: TRBD1
CDR3nt: TGCAGCGTGGCACAGGGAGGCATTCAGTACTTC; CDR3aa: CSVAQGGIQYF; v_gene: TRBV29-1; abundance: few; j_gene: TRBJ2-4; d_gene: NA
CDR3nt: TGTGCCAGCAGCCTGGGGGTAGTGAGTTCACCCCTCCACTTT; CDR3aa: CASSLGVVSSPLHF; v_gene: TRBV6-1; abundance: few; j_gene: TRBJ1-6; d_gene: NA
CDR3nt: TGTGCCAGCAGTAACCCAGCGGGGAGCGAGCAGTACTTC; CDR3aa: CASSNPAGSEQYF; v_gene: TRBV27; abundance: NA; j_gene: TRBJ2-7; d_gene: TRBD2
CDR3nt: TGTGCCAGCAGCCCTAGCGGGAATTACGAGCAGTACTTC; CDR3aa: CASSPSGNYEQYF; v_gene: TRBV7-2; abundance: NA; j_gene: TRBJ2-7; d_gene: TRBD2
CDR3nt: TGTGCCAGCAGCCAAGACCCGACTCAGCGGGGGGTCTTC; CDR3aa: CASSQDPTQRGVF; v_gene: TRBV4-2; abundance: NA; j_gene: TRBJ2-1; d_gene: TRBD2
CDR3nt: TGTGCCAGCAGGACTAGCGGGACTGTAAACGAGCAGTACTTC; CDR3aa: CASRTSGTVNEQYF; v_gene: TRBV12-3/TRBV12-4; abundance: many; j_gene: TRBJ2-7; d_gene: TRBD2
CDR3nt: TGTGCCAGCTCACCTTCTAATTCACCCCTCCACTTT; CDR3aa: CASSPSNSPLHF; v_gene: TRBV18; abundance: few; j_gene: TRBJ1-6; d_gene: NA
CDR3nt: TGTGCCAGCAGCTTAGTAAGCGGGAGAGTTGGTGAGCAGTTCTTC; CDR3aa: CASSLVSGRVGEQFF; v_gene: TRBV7-9; abundance: many; j_gene: TRBJ2-1; d_gene: TRBD2
CDR3nt: TGTGCCAGCAGCCAAGCAGACAGGGGAGGCAATCAGCCCCAGCATTTT; CDR3aa: CASSQADRGGNQPQHF; v_gene: TRBV3-1; abundance: few; j_gene: TRBJ1-5; d_gene: TRBD1
CDR3nt: TGCAGCGTTGCGGTGACAGGGTCGAAATATAGCTACACCTTC; CDR3aa: CSVAVTGSKYSYTF; v_gene: TRBV29-1; abundance: many; j_gene: TRBJ1-2; d_gene: TRBD1
CDR3nt: TGTGCCTGGACCCGCGGCCGTAATGAAAAACTGTTTTTT; CDR3aa: CAWTRGRNEKLFF; v_gene: TRBV30; abundance: NA; j_gene: TRBJ1-4; d_gene: NA
CDR3nt: TGCAGCGTCCAACAGGGGGGGGATTCACCCCTCCACTTT; CDR3aa: CSVQQGGDSPLHF; v_gene: TRBV29-1; abundance: few; j_gene: TRBJ1-6; d_gene: TRBD1
CDR3nt: TGTGCCAGCAGCTCCGGGACAGCCCCCATGAACACTGAAGCTTTCTTT; CDR3aa: CASSSGTAPMNTEAFF; v_gene: TRBV7-2; abundance: NA; j_gene: TRBJ1-1; d_gene: TRBD1
CDR3nt: TGTGCCAGCAGCGCGGACTGGCTCGGGGAGCAGTTCTTC; CDR3aa: CASSADWLGEQFF; v_gene: TRBV9; abundance: NA; j_gene: TRBJ2-1; d_gene: NA
CDR3nt: TGTGCCAGTGTGCAGGACTCTGAATCGTACGAGCAGTACTTC; CDR3aa: CASVQDSESYEQYF; v_gene: TRBV25-1; abundance: NA; j_gene: TRBJ2-7; d_gene: NA
CDR3nt: TGCAGTGCTATTTCAGCCTCCCCCGGGGCCAACGTCCTGACTTTC; CDR3aa: CSAISASPGANVLTF; v_gene: TRBV20-1; abundance: few; j_gene: TRBJ2-6; d_gene: NA
CDR3nt: TGTGCCAGCAGCTTAGAAGCCCGGGGTAGCGGATCCAAAAACATTCAGTACTTC; CDR3aa: CASSLEARGSGSKNIQYF; v_gene: TRBV11-1; abundance: NA; j_gene: TRBJ2-4; d_gene: NA
CDR3nt: TGCGCCAGCAGCTTGGAGGCTAGCGGGAGGAGAGCAGATACGCAGTATTTT; CDR3aa: CASSLEASGRRADTQYF; v_gene: TRBV5-1; abundance: NA; j_gene: TRBJ2-3; d_gene: TRBD2
CDR3nt: TGCAGTGCTAGGAGGGTAGCGGGAGGTGGCGGCAAAAACATTCAGTACTTC; CDR3aa: CSARRVAGGGGKNIQYF; v_gene: TRBV20-1; abundance: few; j_gene: TRBJ2-4; d_gene: TRBD2
CDR3nt: TGTGCCAGCAGTTTCCTTGACAGGCCCGAAGCTTTCTTT; CDR3aa: CASSFLDRPEAFF; v_gene: TRBV6-5; abundance: few; j_gene: TRBJ1-1; d_gene: NA
CDR3nt: TGTGCCAGCAGCTTTTGGCGTTCCTCTAGCACAGATACGCAGTATTTT; CDR3aa: CASSFWRSSSTDTQYF; v_gene: TRBV7-9; abundance: few; j_gene: TRBJ2-3; d_gene: NA